This T cell receptor (beta chain) was sequenced during a study of blood T cell repertoires in COVID-19. Study summary: Researchers got acute and convalescent COVID-19 samples from the United States, Italy and Spain. In each case, the material was cDNA or gDNA derived from T cells, B-cell-depleted T cells, or PBMCs.

Authors' methods: The authors estimated nucleated cell counts from reference gene primer amplification. Measured with immunoSEQ multiplex PCR; TCRdb has only the in-frame clones, and not every one. D and trimming come from the DNA, and the V and J calls and clone size come from that table. The sample lists more than 85,000 clones, about four fifths occurring once. This clone was seen once. The source of this sequence is an elderly woman with acute or convalescent COVID-19. The sample consisted of peripheral blood.

The CDR3 is CASSPKGQRSSYEQYF. In DNA form, the CDR3 reads TGCGCCAGCAGTCCGAAAGGTCAGAGGAGCTCCTACGAGCAGTACTTC. The rearrangement joins TRBV23-1 to TRBJ2-7; D is unresolved. Being an ORF, TRBV23-1 has a function that is uncertain. The CDR3 has 16 residues. Deletions cut 4 bases from V and 0 bases from J, with 16 bases between.